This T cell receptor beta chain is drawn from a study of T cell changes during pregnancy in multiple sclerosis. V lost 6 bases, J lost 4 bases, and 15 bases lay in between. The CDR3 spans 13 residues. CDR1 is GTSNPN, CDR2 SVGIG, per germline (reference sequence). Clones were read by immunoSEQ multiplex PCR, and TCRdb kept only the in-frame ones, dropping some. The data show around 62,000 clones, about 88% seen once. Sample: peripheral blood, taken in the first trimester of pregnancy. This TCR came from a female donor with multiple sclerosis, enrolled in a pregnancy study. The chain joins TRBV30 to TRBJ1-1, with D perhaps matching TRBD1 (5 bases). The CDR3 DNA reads TGTGCCTGTCAACGAGATAGGGGCACTGAAGCTTTCTTT. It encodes CACQRDRGTEAFF.